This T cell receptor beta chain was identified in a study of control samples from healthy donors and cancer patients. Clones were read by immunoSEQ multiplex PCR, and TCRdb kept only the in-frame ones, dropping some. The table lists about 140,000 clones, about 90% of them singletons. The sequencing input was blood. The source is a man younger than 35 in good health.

The CDR3 region is CASSFERVGNEQFF. CDR3 DNA: TGCGCCAGCAGCTTTGAGCGGGTGGGCAATGAGCAGTTCTTC. The rearrangement joins TRBV5-1 to TRBJ2-1; possibly TRBD2 for D (6 bases). The CDR3 totals 14 residues. CDR1 is SGHRS and CDR2 is YFSETQ in the germline V gene. Trimming shortened V by 2 bases and J by 6 bases, and 12 bases separated the two germline ends.